This T cell receptor beta chain was sequenced in a study of shared clonotypes between healthy human individuals. A CD45RA-negative memory subset and a CD45RA+ naive subset were separated from the CD4+ cells. CDR1 SGHDT and CDR2 YYEEEE come from the germline V gene. This CDR3 spans 14 amino acids. V gave up 2 bases and J gave up 8 bases, with 13 bases separating them. Method: immunoSEQ multiplex PCR; TCRdb's copy keeps in-frame clones and lacks some. The table includes some 2 million clones, 85% to 95% detected once. The chain combines TRBV5-6 with TRBJ1-4; D is uncertain. This sequence was found in a man aged 18 to 35 in good health. Sequencing input: naive CD4+ T cells sorted from blood. Subset noted: CD45RA+ positively selected. CDR3: CASSFGWSEEKLFF. CDR3 DNA: TGTGCCAGCAGCTTCGGGTGGAGTGAGGAAAAACTGTTTTTT.